The following is a T cell receptor (beta chain) sequence with its context. Antigen unknown. These data are taken from a study of early T cells in non-severe SARS-CoV-2 infection. Study-wide context: Investigators sequenced bulk RNA drawn from unsorted whole blood, and chains remained unpaired. General observations from the study: Database matching using VDJdb favored anti-spike CD8 responses, with private and CD4 specificities left missing.

Individual cDNA molecules carried attached unique molecular identifiers. One entry per CDR3 protein results from TCRdb running MiXCR on the 5' RACE reads. The data contain some 82,000 distinct CDR3 sequences, around 10% of them singletons. The germline gives CDR1 MGHDK, CDR2 SYGVNS. The CDR3 runs 18 residues. Trimming removed 5 bases at V and 1 base at J, with 20 bases between. This rearrangement joins TRBV25-1 to TRBJ2-2, with a weak D call TRBD1 (6 bases). Sequenced input: whole blood. The clonotype comes from an adult who was a healthcare worker with PCR-confirmed SARS-CoV-2 infection or an uninfected control (not recorded which). The CDR3 here is CASSLSEPLTGNTGELFF. The CDR3 nucleotides read TGTGCCAGCAGTCTATCAGAACCTCTGACAGGGAACACCGGGGAGCTGTTTTTT.